This T cell receptor (beta chain) was found in a study of human T cells and chemical hapten exposure. TCRdb reprocessed the RACE reads with MiXCR, giving one entry per CDR3 protein. The table shows 80,000 to 95,000 distinct CDR3 sequences, with more than 9.5% occurring only once. Sample time point: patch test 2, 6 weeks after DPC sensitization. The treatment is: therapeutic diphenylcyclopropenone sensitization with weekly scalp DPC. Blood sampling occurred before each patch-test application. Germline loops: CDR1 LGHNA, CDR2 YNFKEQ. The CDR3 covers 16 residues. V gave up 4 bases and J gave up 3 bases; unmatched junction bases: 2. There are a few counts of this clonotype.

The sample here was whole blood, taken in connection with sensitization to the hapten diphenylcyclopropenone (DPC). The V call is TRBV4-2, the J call TRBJ2-3; 15 bases are shared with TRBD2. The source of this sequence is a middle-aged man with alopecia areata. Some clones in this sample may be carry-over from other donors' samples. The CDR3 reads CASSPGTSGRTDTQYF. In DNA form, the CDR3 reads TGTGCCAGCAGCCCTGGGACTAGCGGGAGGACAGATACGCAGTATTTT.